These 18 T cell receptor beta chains share one sample of origin, sequenced in a study of T cells after yellow fever vaccination. TCRdb passed the 5' RACE reads through MiXCR, listing each CDR3 protein once. The table includes tens of thousands of distinct CDR3 sequences, approximately 6.6% detected once. This material consisted of CD8+ T cells not binding an NS4B(214-222) dextramer, sorted from PBMCs, taken roughly 46 days after the first yellow fever vaccination. The receptors stem from a man aged 18 to 30 who received the YFV17D yellow fever vaccine.

At least ten counts were recorded for this clonotype. V is TRBV7-6 and J is TRBJ2-3; 9 nucleotides line up with TRBD2. J lost 0 bases, V lost 0 bases, and 4 bases had no gene match. The length of the CDR3 is 17 residues. Germline V CDR1 and CDR2: SGHVS, FNYEAQ. CDR3 coding DNA: TGTGCCAGCAGCTTAGCGGCTAGCGGGGCTAGCACAGATACGCAGTATTTT. It is translated as CASSLAASGASTDTQYF.

This clonotype was observed a handful of times. This chain joins TRBV5-1 and TRBJ1-1; D is possibly TRBD1 (5 bases). Germline loops: CDR1 SGHRS, CDR2 YFSETQ. V lost 2 bases and J lost 3, with 14 bases in between. The CDR3 is 15 residues long. The chain's CDR3 is CASSFYGARDTEAFF. The DNA of the CDR3 is TGCGCCAGCAGCTTTTATGGGGCCCGGGACACTGAAGCTTTCTTT.

The sample holds a few counts of this clonotype. This chain connects TRBV28 to TRBJ1-2, with 9 bases that match TRBD1. The J segment lost 3 bases and the V segment lost 10 bases, leaving 3 bases of the junction unmatched. There are 12 residues in the CDR3. From germline, CDR1 is MDHEN and CDR2 SYDVKM. CDR3 protein: CATRTGDYGYTF. The CDR3 nucleotides are TGTGCCACAAGGACAGGGGACTATGGCTACACCTTC.

This clonotype has only a few counts. The genes are TRBV5-1 and TRBJ2-7; D not certain. Trimming stripped 3 bases from V and 0 bases from J, with 10 bases between. CDR3 length equals 14 residues. Per germline, CDR1 SGHRS and CDR2 YFSETQ. The CDR3 nucleotides are TGCGCCAGCAGCTCGGGTATAAGCTCCTACGAGCAGTACTTC. Encoded protein: CASSSGISSYEQYF.

This clonotype was seen a few times. The chain uses TRBV5-4 and TRBJ1-1; 9 nucleotides line up with TRBD1. Per the germline V gene, CDR1 is SGHNT and CDR2 is YYREEE (reference sequence). The V gene end was trimmed by 4 bases and the J gene end by 0 bases; junction bases not matched to a gene: 4. The CDR3 extends over 15 amino acids. The CDR3 protein is CASSADRGMNTEAFF. The CDR3 nucleotides read TGTGCCAGCAGCGCGGACAGGGGAATGAACACTGAAGCTTTCTTT.

The table lists this clonotype with many counts. The chain is built from TRBV11-1 and TRBJ2-7; D uncertain. The CDR3 extends over 12 amino acids. Germline V gene sequence: CDR1 SGHAT, CDR2 FQDESV (reference sequence). V dropped 3 bases and J dropped 0 bases, with 3 bases sitting between them. CDR3 sequence reads: CASSLNSYEQYF. CDR3 DNA sequence: TGTGCCAGCAGCTTGAACTCCTACGAGCAGTACTTC.

CDR3 residues: CASSLGLRSDTQYF. The DNA of the CDR3 is TGTGCCAGCAGCTTAGGCCTCCGCTCCGATACGCAGTATTTT. The J gene is TRBJ2-3, the V gene TRBV13, with D unclear. V lost 0 bases, J lost 6 bases, and 10 bases lay in between. Germline assignment: CDR1 PRHDT and CDR2 FYEKMQ (reference sequence). This CDR3 is 14 amino acids long.

At least ten counts were recorded for this clonotype. The chain uses TRBV7-8 and TRBJ2-5; possibly TRBD1 or TRBD2 for D (5 bases each). CDR1 is SGHVS, CDR2 FQNEAQ, per germline. CDR3 length: 16 residues. V lost 3 bases and J lost 5, with 19 bases in between. CDR3 protein: CASSLIGPEGLETQYF. In nucleotides, the CDR3 is TGTGCCAGCAGCTTGATAGGCCCCGAGGGGCTCGAGACCCAGTACTTC. Variable domain in full (rest from reference TRBV7-8 and TRBJ2-5): GAGVSQSPRYKVAKRGQDVALRCDPISGHVSLFWYQQALGQGPEFLTYFQNEAQLDKSGLPSDRFFAERPEGSVSTLKIQRTQQEDSAVYLCASSLIGPEGLETQYFGPGTRLLVL.

The chain joins TRBV27 to TRBJ1-1; 7 bases map to TRBD1. Germline V lookup: CDR1 MNHEY, CDR2 SMNVEV (reference sequence). The CDR3 totals 14 residues. The trim removed 5 bases at V and 5 bases at J, leaving 8 bases unmatched. The CDR3 DNA follows: TGTGCCAGCAGTATAACAGGGGTTGGAACTGAAGCTTTCTTT. This translates into CASSITGVGTEAFF.

Points on this clonotype: Just one base apart from a much larger clone, this may be a read error. The rearrangement links TRBV4-1 to TRBJ1-5; tentative D call: TRBD1 (5 bases). This CDR3 is built from 16 residues. The germline V gene encodes CDR1 MGHRA and CDR2 YSYEKL. The CDR3 loop reads CDSSQGANPSNQPQHF. DNA for the CDR3: TGCGACAGCAGCCAAGGGGCCAATCCTAGCAATCAGCCCCAGCATTTT.

This clonotype showed up just a few times. The J gene is TRBJ2-1, the V gene TRBV10-3; 9 nucleotides agree with TRBD2. Looked up from germline, CDR1 is ENHRY and CDR2 is SYGVKD. The CDR3 runs 14 residues. V gave up 4 bases and J gave up 10 bases; unmatched junction bases: 8. In DNA form, the CDR3 reads TGTGCCATCAGTGGTAGCGGGGGAATGGGGGAGCAGTTCTTC. Translating it yields CAISGSGGMGEQFF.

A few counts support this clonotype. The CDR3 nucleotides read TGTGCCAGCAGCAGAATTTCGGGGTGGGAGAGCTCCTACAATGAGCAGTTCTTC. Residues: CASSRISGWESSYNEQFF. The chain carries TRBV11-2 and TRBJ2-1; the D gene is possibly TRBD2 (5 bases). V was clipped by 5 bases and J by 0 bases, with 20 bases between them. Germline V gene data show CDR1 as SGHAT and CDR2 as FQNNGV. The CDR3 has 18 amino acids.

This clonotype was seen a handful of times. This chain uses TRBV6-2 or TRBV6-3 with TRBJ2-3; D ambiguous. V gave up 2 bases and J gave up 2 bases, with 11 bases separating them. Germline V CDR1 and CDR2: MNHEY, SVGEGT. The CDR3 has 15 residues. The CDR3 DNA sequence: TGTGCCAGCAGTTACGCGCCGAGATTCACAGATACGCAGTATTTT. It yields the protein CASSYAPRFTDTQYF.

This clonotype occurred a few times. This rearrangement joins TRBV5-1 to TRBJ2-3; 12 nucleotides match TRBD2. The germline V gene has CDR1 SGHRS and CDR2 YFSETQ. The CDR3 spans 15 residues. Trimming cost V 3 bases and J 4 bases; bases outside gene matches: 3. In nucleotides, the CDR3 is TGCGCCAGCAGCTGGACTAGCGGGGCACCAGATACGCAGTATTTT. Its protein product is CASSWTSGAPDTQYF. The entire variable domain, with the rest obtained from reference TRBV5-1 and TRBJ2-3, is as follows: KAGVTQTPRYLIKTRGQQVTLSCSPISGHRSVSWYQQTPGQGLQFLFEYFSETQRNKGNFPGRFSGRQFSNSRSEMNVSTLELGDSALYLCASSWTSGAPDTQYFGPGTRLTVL.

This clonotype came up a few times. The V and J genes are TRBV13 and TRBJ1-2, with 7 bases fitting TRBD1. Unmatched junction bases numbered 7, after V lost 5 bases and J lost 4 bases. CDR1 and CDR2 from the germline V gene are PRHDT and FYEKMQ (reference sequence). This CDR3 comprises 14 residues. The CDR3 protein is CASSNTGEGYGYTF. For the CDR3, the DNA is TGTGCCAGCAGCAATACAGGGGAGGGCTATGGCTACACCTTC. The full variable domain, with the rest looked up from reference TRBV13 and TRBJ1-2, is AAGVIQSPRHLIKEKRETATLKCYPIPRHDTVYWYQQGPGQDPQFLISFYEKMQSDKGSIPDRFSAQQFSDYHSELNMSSLELGDSALYFCASSNTGEGYGYTFGSGTRLTVV.

This clonotype was seen a few times. The chain carries TRBV3-1 and TRBJ2-3; D unresolved. The V end lost 0 bases, the J end lost 8 bases, and 15 bases lay between the germline ends. Germline V gives CDR1 LGHDT, CDR2 YNNKEL (reference sequence). This CDR3 has 15 residues. CDR3 protein: CASSQEGQVPGTQYF. The CDR3 DNA sequence: TGTGCCAGCAGCCAAGAGGGCCAGGTCCCCGGTACGCAGTATTTT.

This clonotype was seen more than once but under ten times. The chain links TRBV7-9 to TRBJ2-1; D assignment may be TRBD1 or TRBD2 (5 bases each). The length of the CDR3 is 12 residues. Germline V gene data show CDR1 as SEHNR and CDR2 as FQNEAQ (reference sequence). V shed 5 bases and J shed 12 bases, with 14 bases lying between them. CDR3 loop: CASSTWGFGQFF. As DNA, the CDR3 is TGTGCCAGCAGCACCTGGGGGTTTGGGCAGTTCTTC.

The table lists this clonotype with many counts. V usage is TRBV4-3 and J usage is TRBJ2-3, with D uncertain. CDR3 length: 18 amino acids. The ends were cut back, 0 bases at V and 2 bases at J, with 18 bases in the middle. Per the germline V gene, CDR1 is LGHNA and CDR2 is YSLEER. The CDR3, as DNA: TGCGCCAGCAGCCAAGAGGGGTTGTTCGGCAGGTCCACAGATACGCAGTATTTT. Translation gives CASSQEGLFGRSTDTQYF.